Shown below are 7 T cell receptor beta chains from a single sample sequenced in a study of regulatory T cells in long-lasting Graves disease. Libraries of TCR beta came from iRepertoire HTBI primers plus Arm-PCR of CDR3 regions. Via MiXCR, TCRdb re-called the multiplex PCR reads, giving one row per CDR3 protein. The repertoire includes hundreds of thousands of distinct CDR3 sequences, less than 25% of them detected once, and 7.8% sits in the top ten. Time point given: persistent/refractory GD, antithyroid drugs over 5 years with positive TRAb. Making the TCR library involved RNA that had been extracted from PBMCs. Sequencing used peripheral blood mononuclear cells (PBMCs), obtained when the disease was refractory, from a patient treated with antithyroid drugs. Receptor source: a female donor with Graves disease.

The rearrangement links TRBV9 to TRBJ2-2; D uncertain. The CDR3 spans 15 residues. The V and J ends lost 4 bases and 4 bases respectively, with 14 bases between them. Germline V lookup: CDR1 SGDLS, CDR2 YYNGEE. CDR3 in amino acids: CASSPQPLSTGELFF. CDR3 coding DNA: TGTGCCAGCAGCCCCCAACCTCTAAGCACCGGGGAGCTGTTTTTT.

Points on this clonotype: A read error may explain this, as a much larger clone is one base away. The V call is TRBV20-1, the J call TRBJ2-7; TRBD2 aligns across 8 bases. This CDR3 has 15 residues. Trimming removed 5 bases from V and 6 bases from J; junction bases left unmatched: 15. CDR1 and CDR2 (germline): DFQATT, SNEGSKA (reference sequence). CDR3 sequence reads: CSAGAGGGITGEQYF. The CDR3 region has the DNA TGCAGTGCTGGGGCGGGAGGTGGTATTACGGGCGAGCAGTACTTC.

The rearrangement uses TRBV3-1 and TRBJ2-7; 12 bases match TRBD1. CDR1 and CDR2 from the germline V gene are LGHDT and YNNKEL (reference sequence). This CDR3 has 17 residues. V shed 5 bases, J shed 0 bases, and the junction held 8 bases outside the gene matches. The CDR3 loop reads CASSERGQGAISYEQYF. The CDR3 coding sequence is TGTGCCAGCAGCGAAAGGGGACAGGGGGCCATCTCCTACGAGCAGTACTTC.

In this sample, this clonotype turned up a few times. The rearrangement joins TRBV5-6 to TRBJ1-2; D is undetermined. Trimming took 4 bases from V and 8 from J, leaving 21 bases between them. Germline values: CDR1 SGHDT, CDR2 YYEEEE. The CDR3 covers 15 residues. The CDR3 sequence: CASSPEKLRYGGYTF. The CDR3 DNA reads as TGTGCCAGCAGCCCCGAGAAACTGCGGTACGGAGGCTACACCTTC.

This clonotype was detected ten times or more. This chain connects TRBV11-2 to TRBJ2-5, with D hard to call. This CDR3 is 15 amino acids long. Per germline, CDR1 SGHAT and CDR2 FQNNGV. Trimming stripped 0 bases from V and 2 bases from J, with 10 bases between. CDR3 in DNA: TGTGCCAGCAGCTTAGAGGGGAACGGACAAGAGACCCAGTACTTC. This gives the protein CASSLEGNGQETQYF.

The V call is TRBV4-2, the J call TRBJ1-5; a weak D match, TRBD1 (6 bases). The germline CDR1 and CDR2 sequences are LGHNA and YNFKEQ. V dropped 1 base and J dropped 6 bases, with 19 bases sitting between them. The CDR3 consists of 17 residues. The CDR3 loop is CASSQVTAAGGGQPQHF. The CDR3 bases are TGTGCCAGCAGCCAAGTAACGGCCGCCGGGGGCGGTCAGCCCCAGCATTTT.

This clonotype came up a few times. The J gene is TRBJ2-1, the V gene TRBV20-1; 13 nucleotides agree with TRBD2. CDR1 is DFQATT, CDR2 SNEGSKA, per germline (reference sequence). This CDR3 is built from 22 residues. J was trimmed by 0 bases and V by 1 base; bases with no gene match: 18. CDR3 protein: CSARAHWGLAGIPASSYNEQFF. The CDR3 DNA reads TGCAGTGCTAGAGCCCATTGGGGACTAGCGGGAATACCCGCCAGCTCCTACAATGAGCAGTTCTTC.